A single TCR beta chain is shown here with its context. This clonotype came up a few times. The antigen it binds to is not known. Per-nucleotide qualities are absent, and no much larger clonotype sits a single base away. This record comes from a study of T cells in Graves' hyperthyroidism and ophthalmopathy (dated by TCRdb to about 2019). A note on the overall study: Peripheral blood samples were taken at initial diagnosis, before any treatment was given. The 95 to 100 discovery patients were divided at random into training and test sets in a 7:3 ratio. To identify TCR V-J signatures that set the groups apart, the researchers used a discovery cohort of about a hundred patients, made up of 40 to 45 with Graves' ophthalmopathy and about 59 with stable Graves' hyperthyroidism. After blood sampling, hyperthyroidism patients were treated with methimazole at a starting dose of 30 mg daily, and ophthalmopathy patients were treated with high-dose intravenous methylprednisolone. Whether ophthalmopathy could be predicted prospectively was tested in an independent validation cohort made up of about 18 hyperthyroidism patients plus 17 patients who later progressed to ophthalmopathy. In addition, the study compared T-cell repertoires in thyroid tissue and in blood from six Graves' hyperthyroidism patients. The paper describes TCR Vbeta CDR3 sequencing of 130 to 150 peripheral blood samples, made up of some 42 ophthalmopathy patients, over 70 hyperthyroidism patients and 17 progressor patients.

TCR beta CDR3 regions were amplified from RNA transcripts. A first-round RT-PCR of the TCR CDR3 used the HTBI primer set with the Qiagen OneStep RT-PCR kit. Libraries were constructed in a second round of multiplex PCR, after which size selection and purification were carried out. Sequencing of the libraries was done on an Illumina HiSeq2000 using paired-end 100 bp reads. The study's own analysis went as follows. Raw data were processed with SOAPnuke, discarding reads with adapters, uncalled bases, mean Phred below 15, or no exact constant-primer or identifier match. High-quality paired reads were merged using COPE v1.2.5, and each unique nucleotide sequence was defined as a clonotype. MiTCR v1.1 was used to align clonotypes to the IMGT TRBV, TRBD and TRBJ reference segments. Analysis was restricted to V-J combinations with a frequency above 0.0001, which covered 98% to 99.2% of repertoires. A TCS score was defined as the ratio of F50 (clonal expansion) to E x V (chaos), with BLOSUM62-based TCRdist applied between CDR3 peptides within each V-J. Welch's t-statistics and random forest reduced 500 to 650 V-J features to roughly 13, which were used in a naive Bayes classifier (R e1071). The raw public data were reprocessed by TCRdb itself: fastp quality trimming at Q25, MiXCR clonotype calling, in-frame beta chains only. Records with the same CDR3 protein are collapsed into one entry carrying the most frequent genes and DNA. The V and J calls and clone size come from TCRdb's table, not from the authors' own analysis. In all, the sample holds 150,000 or so distinct CDR3 sequences, and over 20% of those were seen once. Clones ranked in the top ten supply 60% to 80% of the sample.

Hyperthyroidism patients were newly diagnosed, with disease duration under 2 months, and aged 18 to 65 years. Patients with uncontrolled infections, other autoimmune diseases, pregnancy or lactation were excluded. Diagnoses were based on clinical symptoms, serum thyroxine and TRAb, thyroid ultrasound and orbital computed tomography. Blood from progressor patients was collected at the time of first diagnosis with hyperthyroidism, before any ophthalmopathy symptoms had appeared. PBMCs were isolated from more than 9 ml of fresh peripheral blood by Ficoll-Paque density gradient centrifugation. Patients classed as progressors first received a Graves' hyperthyroidism diagnosis and then went on to develop ophthalmopathy during follow-up. Total RNA was extracted with Trizol reagent, and quality was checked on an Agilent 2100 Bioanalyzer. V is pruned by 1 base and J by 7 bases, leaving 22 bases of the junction without a gene match. The CDR3 spans 22 residues, from the cysteine through the phenylalanine. Only CDR3 DNA is held: 66 bases, read in frame from base 1. Sequences ENHRY (CDR1) and SYGVKD (CDR2) are obtained from the germline V gene.

Overall study results and their limits: Most expanded thyroid clonotypes (frequency above 0.001) were also found in blood, which suggests that blood repertoires may mirror thyroid immune responses. Sample size was not statistically predetermined, and blinding of investigators to group allocation was not performed. A model built on a 13 V-J signature distinguished ophthalmopathy from stable hyperthyroidism, reaching roughly 88% sensitivity and under 84% specificity in cross-validation and 80%/75% in testing. In validation, progression to ophthalmopathy was predicted by the model with more than 65% sensitivity and 72.22% specificity, a median of 6.5 months before onset.

This chain joins TRBV10-3 to TRBJ2-7, with 16 central nucleotides matching TRBD2. The clonotype was recovered from a woman in her fifties or sixties with Graves' hyperthyroidism that later progressed to Graves' ophthalmopathy. What was sequenced was blood. At the DNA level, the sequence is TGTGCCATCAGTGAGTTCCTTGAATATGGGACTAGCGGGAGGGGAGCGTTTCCGGAGCAGTACTTC. This codes for CAISEFLEYGTSGRGAFPEQYF.